Listed here are 8 T cell receptor beta chains from one sample, sequenced in a study of somatic mutations in cytotoxic T cells in rheumatoid arthritis. Libraries were prepared by immunoSEQ multiplex PCR; TCRdb keeps only in-frame clonotypes and omits some of them. Of fewer than 30,000 clones in the sample, over 65% were seen once. The sequenced sample was CD8+ T cells sorted from blood. The receptor source for this set is a woman aged 18-29 years in good health.

This sequence joins TRBV27 and TRBJ1-2, with D tentatively TRBD1 (6 bases). CDR3 length: 11 residues. Trimming shortened V by 8 bases and J by 8 bases, and 12 bases separated the two germline ends. Germline CDR1 and CDR2: MNHEY and SMNVEV (reference sequence). CDR3 sequence (DNA): TGTGCCAGCTCGGGGGGCGTGGGCTACACCTTC. Translation: CASSGGVGYTF.

The chain combines TRBV4-2 with TRBJ1-1, with 7 bases matching TRBD1. V trimming: 1 base; J trimming: 0 bases; junction bases outside the gene matches: 5. Germline CDR1 LGHNA, CDR2 YNFKEQ. There are 16 residues in the CDR3. The CDR3 DNA follows: TGTGCCAGCAGCCAAGCCCGGGACAGCATGAACACTGAAGCTTTCTTT. The encoded protein is CASSQARDSMNTEAFF.

J is TRBJ2-1 and V is TRBV11-1; the D gene is possibly TRBD1 (6 bases). The V and J ends lost 5 bases and 0 bases respectively, with 14 bases between them. This CDR3 contains 16 residues. Germline CDR1 SGHAT, CDR2 FQDESV (reference sequence). The CDR3 coding sequence is TGTGCCAGCAGCCCGACCGGACAGCACTCCTACAATGAGCAGTTCTTC. It yields the protein CASSPTGQHSYNEQFF.

This chain joins TRBV28 and TRBJ1-2, with a tentative D call TRBD1 (6 bases). Trimming left V 6 bases short and J 0 bases short, with 14 bases between. Germline values: CDR1 MDHEN, CDR2 SYDVKM. The CDR3 extends over 15 amino acids. The CDR3 DNA reads as TGTGCCAGCAGACAATCAGGGGTAGCTAACTATGGCTACACCTTC. Its translation: CASRQSGVANYGYTF.

This rearrangement joins TRBV27 to TRBJ2-1; possible D gene TRBD2, 6 bases. The CDR3 has 14 residues. Per germline, CDR1 MNHEY and CDR2 SMNVEV (reference sequence). V lost 3 bases to trimming and J lost 3 bases, with 9 bases between them. The CDR3 DNA is TGTGCCAGCAGTTTCGGGGGAGGCTACAATGAGCAGTTCTTC. It codes for CASSFGGGYNEQFF.

The chain carries TRBV15 and TRBJ1-5, with D possibly matching TRBD1 (5 bases). V was clipped by 7 bases and J by 4 bases, with 11 bases between them. This CDR3 is 13 amino acids long. The germline V gene encodes CDR1 LNHNV and CDR2 YYDKDF (reference sequence). The CDR3 spells CATNNKGNQPQHF. The CDR3 bases are TGTGCCACCAACAACAAGGGGAATCAGCCCCAGCATTTT.

The chain links TRBV19 to TRBJ2-3; 12 nucleotides align to TRBD2. This CDR3 has 16 amino acids. V was clipped by 6 bases and J by 4 bases; unmatched bases: 8. The germline CDR1 and CDR2 sequences are LNHDA and SQIVND (reference sequence). This CDR3 is CASSPMTSGSPDTQYF. The CDR3 DNA reads as TGTGCCAGTAGCCCCATGACTAGCGGGAGCCCAGATACGCAGTATTTT.

The V call is TRBV29-1, the J call TRBJ1-5, with D perhaps TRBD1 (6 bases). This CDR3 region has 14 residues. V was shortened by 5 bases and J by 0 bases, with 11 bases between the two germline ends. Looked up from germline, CDR1 is SQVTM and CDR2 is ANQGSEA. The CDR3 loop reads CSVMDSNSNQPQHF. In nucleotides, the CDR3 is TGCAGCGTTATGGACAGCAATAGCAATCAGCCCCAGCATTTT.